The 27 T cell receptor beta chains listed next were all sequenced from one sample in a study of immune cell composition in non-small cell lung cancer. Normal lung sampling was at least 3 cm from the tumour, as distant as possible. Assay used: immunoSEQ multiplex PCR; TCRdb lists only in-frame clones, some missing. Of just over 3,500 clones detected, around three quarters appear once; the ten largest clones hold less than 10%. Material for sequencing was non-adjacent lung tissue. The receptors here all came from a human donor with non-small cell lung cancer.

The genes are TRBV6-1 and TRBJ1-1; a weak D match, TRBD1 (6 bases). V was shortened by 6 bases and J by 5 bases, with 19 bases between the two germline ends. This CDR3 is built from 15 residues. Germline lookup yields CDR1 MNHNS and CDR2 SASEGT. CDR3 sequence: CASRPLGHLATEAFF. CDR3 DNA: TGTGCCAGCAGGCCCTTGGGACATTTGGCAACTGAAGCTTTCTTT.

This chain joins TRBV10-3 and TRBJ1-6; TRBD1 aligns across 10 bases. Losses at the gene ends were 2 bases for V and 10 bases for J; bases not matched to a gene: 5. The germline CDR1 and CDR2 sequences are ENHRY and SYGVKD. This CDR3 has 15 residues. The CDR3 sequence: CAISEPGQGRSPLHF. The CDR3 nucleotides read TGTGCCATCAGTGAGCCGGGACAGGGGCGATCACCCCTCCACTTT.

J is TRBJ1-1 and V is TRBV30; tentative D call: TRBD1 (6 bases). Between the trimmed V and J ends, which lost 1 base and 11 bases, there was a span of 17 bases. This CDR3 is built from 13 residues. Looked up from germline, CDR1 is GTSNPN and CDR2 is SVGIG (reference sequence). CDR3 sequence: CAWSAGPGHLAFF. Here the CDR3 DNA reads TGTGCCTGGAGTGCCGGACCGGGACATTTGGCTTTCTTT. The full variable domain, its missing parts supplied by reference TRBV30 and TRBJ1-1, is SQTIHQWPATLVQPVGSPLSLECTVEGTSNPNLYWYRQAAGRGLQLLFYSVGIGQISSEVPQNLSASRPQDRQFILSSKKLLLSDSGFYLCAWSAGPGHLAFFGQGTRLTVV.

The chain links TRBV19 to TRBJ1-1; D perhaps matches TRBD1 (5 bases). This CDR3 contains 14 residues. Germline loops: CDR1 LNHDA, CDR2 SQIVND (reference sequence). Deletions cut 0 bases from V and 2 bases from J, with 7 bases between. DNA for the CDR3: TGTGCCAGTAGTATAGATCAGGGAAACACTGAAGCTTTCTTT. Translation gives CASSIDQGNTEAFF.

CDR3 DNA: TGTGCCAGCAGGCTGGGACACCGGTCAACTAATGAAAAACTGTTTTTT. Amino acid sequence: CASRLGHRSTNEKLFF. This chain joins TRBV11-1 and TRBJ1-4, with D tentatively TRBD1 (6 bases). The V end lost 6 bases, the J end lost 0 bases, and 14 bases lay between the germline ends. In germline, CDR1 is SGHAT, CDR2 FQDESV (reference sequence). The CDR3 is 16 residues long.

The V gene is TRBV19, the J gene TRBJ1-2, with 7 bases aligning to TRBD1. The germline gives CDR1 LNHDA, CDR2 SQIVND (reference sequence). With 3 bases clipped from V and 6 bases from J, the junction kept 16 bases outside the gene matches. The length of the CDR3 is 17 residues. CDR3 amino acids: CASSIDRQTGKKDGYTF. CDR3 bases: TGTGCCAGTAGTATCGACCGGCAGACAGGGAAAAAGGATGGCTACACCTTC.

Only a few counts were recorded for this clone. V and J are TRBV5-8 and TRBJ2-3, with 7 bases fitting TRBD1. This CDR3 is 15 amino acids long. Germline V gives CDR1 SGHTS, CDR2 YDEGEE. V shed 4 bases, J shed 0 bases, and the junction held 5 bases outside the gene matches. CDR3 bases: TGTGCCAGCAGCCCTAGGGGGCGGAGCACAGATACGCAGTATTTT. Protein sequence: CASSPRGRSTDTQYF.

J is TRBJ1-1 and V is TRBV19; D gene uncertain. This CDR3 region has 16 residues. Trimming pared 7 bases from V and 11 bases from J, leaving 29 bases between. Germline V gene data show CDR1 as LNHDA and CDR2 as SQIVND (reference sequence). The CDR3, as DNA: TGTGCCAGTATCCCGACGGGGAGGGTTCCCGGACGGCGGGCTTTCTTT. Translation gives CASIPTGRVPGRRAFF.

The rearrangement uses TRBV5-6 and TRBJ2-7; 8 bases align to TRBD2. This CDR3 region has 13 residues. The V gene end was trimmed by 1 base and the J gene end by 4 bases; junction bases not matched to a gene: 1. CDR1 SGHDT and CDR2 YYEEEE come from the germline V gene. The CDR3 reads CASSLPSGYEQYF. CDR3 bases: TGTGCCAGCAGCTTGCCTAGCGGGTACGAGCAGTACTTC.

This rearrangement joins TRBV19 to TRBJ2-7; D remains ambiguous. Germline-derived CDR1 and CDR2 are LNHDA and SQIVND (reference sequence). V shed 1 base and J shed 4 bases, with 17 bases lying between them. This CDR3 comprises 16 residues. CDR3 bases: TGTGCCAGTAGTATAGTTCGGCCTAGGCTTAGTTACGAGCAGTACTTC. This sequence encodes CASSIVRPRLSYEQYF.

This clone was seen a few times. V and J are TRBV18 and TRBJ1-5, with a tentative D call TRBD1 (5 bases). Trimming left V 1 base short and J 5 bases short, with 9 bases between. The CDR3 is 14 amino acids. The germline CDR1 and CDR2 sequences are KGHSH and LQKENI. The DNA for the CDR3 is TGTGCCAGCTCACCACAAACAGGAGATCAGCCCCAGCATTTT. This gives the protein CASSPQTGDQPQHF.

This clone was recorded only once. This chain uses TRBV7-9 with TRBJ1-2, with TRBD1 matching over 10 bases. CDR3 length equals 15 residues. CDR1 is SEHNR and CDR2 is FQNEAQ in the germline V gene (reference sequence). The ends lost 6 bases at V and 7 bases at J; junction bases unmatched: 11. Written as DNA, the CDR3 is TGTGCCAGCAGGGACCCCGGGACAGGGGTCTTTGGCTACACCTTC. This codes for CASRDPGTGVFGYTF. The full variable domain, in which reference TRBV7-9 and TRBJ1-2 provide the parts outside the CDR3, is DTGVSQNPRHKITKRGQNVTFRCDPISEHNRLYWYRQTLGQGPEFLTYFQNEAQLEKSRLLSDRFSAERPKGSFSTLEIQRTEQGDSAMYLCASRDPGTGVFGYTFGSGTRLTVV.

This CDR3 is CASHRLALTSGTQYF. CDR3 sequence (DNA): TGTGCCAGCCACAGACTAGCGCTGACCTCGGGGACCCAGTACTTC. V gene TRBV2 combines with J gene TRBJ2-5, with TRBD2 identical over 8 bases. The CDR3 loop spans 15 amino acids. CDR1 is SNHLY and CDR2 is FYNNEI in the germline V gene. V shed 8 bases, J shed 7 bases, and the junction held 15 bases outside the gene matches.

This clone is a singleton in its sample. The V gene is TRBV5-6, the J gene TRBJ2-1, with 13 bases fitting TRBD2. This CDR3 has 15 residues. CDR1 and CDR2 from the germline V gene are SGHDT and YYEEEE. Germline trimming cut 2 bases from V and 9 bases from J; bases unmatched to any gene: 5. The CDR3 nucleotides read TGTGCCAGCAGCTTCGGACTAGCGGGAGAGAGTGAGCAGTTCTTC. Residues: CASSFGLAGESEQFF.

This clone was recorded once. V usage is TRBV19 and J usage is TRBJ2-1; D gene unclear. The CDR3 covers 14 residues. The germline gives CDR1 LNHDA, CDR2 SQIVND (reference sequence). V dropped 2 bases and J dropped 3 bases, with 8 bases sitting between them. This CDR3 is CASSIIASYNEQFF. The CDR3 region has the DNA TGTGCCAGTAGTATAATTGCTAGCTACAATGAGCAGTTCTTC.

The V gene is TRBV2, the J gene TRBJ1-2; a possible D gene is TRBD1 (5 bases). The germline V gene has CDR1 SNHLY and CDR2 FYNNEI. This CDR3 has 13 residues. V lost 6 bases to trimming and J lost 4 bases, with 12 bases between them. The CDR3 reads CASRPTGLYGYTF. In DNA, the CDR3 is TGTGCCAGCAGACCAACAGGTCTCTATGGCTACACCTTC.

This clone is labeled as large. CDR3 in amino acids: CASSIDLSSGRYEQYF. The CDR3 DNA reads TGTGCCAGTAGTATAGATCTGAGTAGCGGGAGATACGAGCAGTACTTC. The chain uses TRBV19 and TRBJ2-7; 9 bases match TRBD2. Germline CDR1 reads LNHDA; CDR2 reads SQIVND (reference sequence). With 0 bases clipped from V and 4 bases from J, the junction kept 7 bases outside the gene matches. The CDR3 totals 16 residues.

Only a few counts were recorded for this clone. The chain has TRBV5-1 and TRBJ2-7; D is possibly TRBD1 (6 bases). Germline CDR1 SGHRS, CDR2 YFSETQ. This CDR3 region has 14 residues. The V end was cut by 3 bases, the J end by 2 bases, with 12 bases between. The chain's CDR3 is CASSSRTDTYEQYF. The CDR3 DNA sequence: TGCGCCAGCAGCTCTAGGACAGATACCTACGAGCAGTACTTC.

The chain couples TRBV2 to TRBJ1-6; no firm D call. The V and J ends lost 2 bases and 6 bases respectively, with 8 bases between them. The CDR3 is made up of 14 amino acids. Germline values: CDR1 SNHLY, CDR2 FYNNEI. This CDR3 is CASSEWQVNSPLHF. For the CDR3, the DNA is TGTGCCAGCAGTGAATGGCAGGTTAATTCACCCCTCCACTTT.

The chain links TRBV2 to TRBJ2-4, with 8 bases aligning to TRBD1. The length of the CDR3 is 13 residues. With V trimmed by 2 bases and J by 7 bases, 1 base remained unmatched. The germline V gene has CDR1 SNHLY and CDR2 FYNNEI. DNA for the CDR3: TGTGCCAGCAGTGAACAGGGGGCGAACATTCAGTACTTC. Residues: CASSEQGANIQYF.

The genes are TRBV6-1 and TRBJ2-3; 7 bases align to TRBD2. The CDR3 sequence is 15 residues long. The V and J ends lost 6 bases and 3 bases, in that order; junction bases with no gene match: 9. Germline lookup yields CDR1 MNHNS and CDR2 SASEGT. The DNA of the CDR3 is TGTGCCAGCAGCGGACGGGAGGTCGGGACAGATACGCAGTATTTT. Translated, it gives CASSGREVGTDTQYF.

The DNA of the CDR3 is TGTGCCAGCAGCCAAGGAAGCCGGACAGGAGGGGTTGGGGACACAGATACGCAGTATTTT. Its translation: CASSQGSRTGGVGDTDTQYF. The genes are TRBV4-2 and TRBJ2-3; TRBD1 might be the D (7 bases). V dropped 1 base and J dropped 2 bases, with 25 bases sitting between them. Germline-derived CDR1 and CDR2 are LGHNA and YNFKEQ. The CDR3 has 20 amino acids.

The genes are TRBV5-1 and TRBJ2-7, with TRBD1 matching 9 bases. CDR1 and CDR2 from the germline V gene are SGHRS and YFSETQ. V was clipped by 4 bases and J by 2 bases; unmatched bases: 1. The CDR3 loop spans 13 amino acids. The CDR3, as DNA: TGCGCCAGCAGCAGGACAGGGGCCTACGAGCAGTACTTC. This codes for CASSRTGAYEQYF.

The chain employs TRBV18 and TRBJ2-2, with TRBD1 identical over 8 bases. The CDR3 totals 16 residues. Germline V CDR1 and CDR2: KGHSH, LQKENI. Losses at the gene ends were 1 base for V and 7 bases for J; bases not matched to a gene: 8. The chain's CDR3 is CASSPQGQGGNGELFF. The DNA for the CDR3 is TGTGCCAGCTCACCACAAGGACAGGGCGGCAACGGGGAGCTGTTTTTT.

The CDR3 nucleotides read TGTGCCAGCAGACGGGGGTTGCAGGATGGCTACACCTTC. Its protein is CASRRGLQDGYTF. The chain combines TRBV28 with TRBJ1-2, with D perhaps TRBD1 (5 bases). Trimming cost V 6 bases and J 6 bases, with 14 bases left between them. This CDR3 spans 13 amino acids. Germline V lookup: CDR1 MDHEN, CDR2 SYDVKM.

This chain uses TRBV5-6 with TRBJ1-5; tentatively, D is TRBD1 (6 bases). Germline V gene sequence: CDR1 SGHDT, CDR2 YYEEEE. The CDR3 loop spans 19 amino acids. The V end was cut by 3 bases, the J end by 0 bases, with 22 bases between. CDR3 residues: CASSSSSGQLTYSNQPQHF. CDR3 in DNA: TGTGCCAGCAGCTCCTCAAGCGGACAGTTGACCTATAGCAATCAGCCCCAGCATTTT.

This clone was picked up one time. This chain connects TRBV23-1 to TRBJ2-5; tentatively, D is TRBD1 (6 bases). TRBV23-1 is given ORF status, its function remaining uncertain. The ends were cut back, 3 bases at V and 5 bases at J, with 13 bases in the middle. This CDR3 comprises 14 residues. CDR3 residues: CASSHQGPGETQYF. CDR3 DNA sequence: TGCGCCAGCAGTCATCAGGGGCCGGGGGAGACCCAGTACTTC.